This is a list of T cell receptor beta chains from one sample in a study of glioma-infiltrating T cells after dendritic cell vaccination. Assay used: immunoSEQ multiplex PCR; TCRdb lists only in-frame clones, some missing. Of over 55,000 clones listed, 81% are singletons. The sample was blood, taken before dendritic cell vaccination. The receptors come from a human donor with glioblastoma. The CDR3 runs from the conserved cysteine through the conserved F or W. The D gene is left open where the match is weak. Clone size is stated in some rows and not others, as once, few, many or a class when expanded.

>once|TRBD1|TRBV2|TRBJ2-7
TGTGCCAGCAGCGGCAGGGGGTTTCCGCGGGAGCAGTACTTC
CASSGRGFPREQYF
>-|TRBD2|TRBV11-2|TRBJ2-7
TGTGCCAGCAGCACGACAGGGACTAGCGGTATCTACGAGCAGTACTTC
CASSTTGTSGIYEQYF
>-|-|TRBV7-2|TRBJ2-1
TGTGCCAGCAGCCGGGACTCTGATGAGCAGTTCTTC
CASSRDSDEQFF
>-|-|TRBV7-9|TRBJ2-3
TGTGCCAGCAGCTTAGGACATAACACAGATACGCAGTATTTT
CASSLGHNTDTQYF
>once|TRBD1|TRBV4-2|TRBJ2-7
TGTGCCAGCAGCCAAGAGACAGGGGCCTCCTACGAGCAGTACTTC
CASSQETGASYEQYF
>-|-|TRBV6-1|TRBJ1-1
TGTGCCAGCAGGAAGCCCGGCCTACAGGGCACTGAAGCTTTCTTT
CASRKPGLQGTEAFF
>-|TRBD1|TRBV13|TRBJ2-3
TGTGCCAGCAGCTCCAATTCCGGGACAGGAGATACGCAGTATTTT
CASSSNSGTGDTQYF
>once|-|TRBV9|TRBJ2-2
TGTGCCAGCAGCGTATCAGGGGCGAACACCGGGGAGCTGTTTTTT
CASSVSGANTGELFF
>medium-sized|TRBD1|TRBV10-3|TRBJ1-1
TGTGCCATCAGAGGGGGCCTGAACACTGAAGCTTTCTTT
CAIRGGLNTEAFF
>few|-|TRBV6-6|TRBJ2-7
TGTGCCAGCAGTTTAGCCGCCACGGGCGAGCAGTACTTC
CASSLAATGEQYF
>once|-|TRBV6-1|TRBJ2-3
TGTGCCAGCAGTGAATTTGGGGGACTCCAATCGGATACGCAGTATTTT
CASSEFGGLQSDTQYF
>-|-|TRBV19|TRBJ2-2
TGTGTCACCAGGGCAAGGACCGGGGAGCTGTTTTTT
CVTRARTGELFF
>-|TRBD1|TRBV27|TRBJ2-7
TGTGCCAGCAAACGGGACAGTTCCTACGAGCAGTACTTC
CASKRDSSYEQYF
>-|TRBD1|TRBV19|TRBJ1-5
TGTGCCAGTACCCAGACAGGGGGCGGTCAGCCCCAGCATTTT
CASTQTGGGQPQHF
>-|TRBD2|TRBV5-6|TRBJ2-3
TGTGCCAGCAGCTCGGGACTATCCACAGATACGCAGTATTTT
CASSSGLSTDTQYF
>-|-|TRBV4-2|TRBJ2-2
TGTGCCAGCAGCCAAAGGTGGGGGCTTACCTACGCGAACACCGGGGAGCTGTTTTTT
CASSQRWGLTYANTGELFF
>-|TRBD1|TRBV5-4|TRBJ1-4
TGTGCCAGCAGCTTACAGGGGGCAGGAACTAATGAAAAACTGTTTTTT
CASSLQGAGTNEKLFF
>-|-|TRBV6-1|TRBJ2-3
TGTGCCAGCAGTGAAGCGGCAGGGGCCCCGGATACGCAGTATTTT
CASSEAAGAPDTQYF
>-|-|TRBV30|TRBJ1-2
TGTGCCTGCTCCACAAGTCATGGCTACACCTTC
CACSTSHGYTF
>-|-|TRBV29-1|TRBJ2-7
TGCAGCGTTGCCGGGACATCTAAGACCCGAGAGCAGTACTTC
CSVAGTSKTREQYF
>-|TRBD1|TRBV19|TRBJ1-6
TGTGCCAGTAGAGTGACAGGGGGTGAGAATTCACCCCTCCACTTT
CASRVTGGENSPLHF
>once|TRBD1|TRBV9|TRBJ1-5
TGTGCCAGCAGCGAGGGGGCGAACCAGCCCCAGCATTTT
CASSEGANQPQHF
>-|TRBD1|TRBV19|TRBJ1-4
TGTGCCAGTAGTTCATCTCACCGGGACAGTAATGAAAAACTGTTTTTT
CASSSSHRDSNEKLFF